This T cell receptor (beta chain) was identified in a study of CD8 T cells in Susac syndrome. TEMRA cells underwent FACS enrichment and CD8+ and CD4+ T cells underwent negative isolation. When the RNA was reverse transcribed, random hexamers were used with an input of roughly 0.45 to 1 ug. Using its own MiXCR run on the immunoSEQ multiplex PCR reads, TCRdb lists one record per CDR3 protein. Of more than 150,000 distinct CDR3 sequences in the sample, just under 97% were seen once. Germline V gene sequence: CDR1 MGHRA, CDR2 YSYEKL. The length of the CDR3 is 15 residues. J was trimmed by 5 bases and V by 4 bases; bases with no gene match: 10.

This clonotype was obtained from a human donor with multiple sclerosis. Sequencing was done on a sample of CD8+ T cells from PBMCs. The rearrangement links TRBV4-1 to TRBJ2-7; 8 bases agree with TRBD1. CDR3 amino acids: CASSPTPTGAHEQYV. CDR3 DNA sequence: TGCGCCAGCAGCCCCACCCCGACAGGGGCGCACGAGCAGTACGTC.